This TCR beta chain was sequenced in a study of CD8 T cells in Susac syndrome. With random hexamers, reverse transcription was performed on about 0.5 to 1 ug of RNA. Across 54 Vbeta and 13 Jbeta, TCR beta CDR3 was amplified with immunoSEQ multiplex PCR. TCRdb analysed the immunoSEQ multiplex PCR reads with MiXCR anew, one entry per CDR3 protein. The sample holds about 50,000 distinct CDR3 sequences, just over 90% seen once. The CDR3 extends over 11 amino acids. Germline V lookup: CDR1 MNHNS, CDR2 SASEGT. The V end lost 7 bases, the J end lost 7 bases, and 10 bases lay between the germline ends. The receptor was isolated from a human donor with multiple sclerosis. The chain links TRBV6-1 to TRBJ1-2; D uncertain. The specimen was CD8+ T cells from PBMCs. The CDR3 DNA sequence: TGTGCCAGCATAGCGGGCTTTGGCTACACCTTC. Protein product: CASIAGFGYTF.